These T cell receptor beta chains were read from a single sample in a study of shared clonotypes between healthy human individuals. Repertoires were generated with immunoSEQ multiplex PCR, while TCRdb's copy carries only in-frame clones and drops some. The data contain hundreds of thousands of clones, 55% to 85% of them seen just once; the ten biggest clones take up around 2%. The specimen sequenced was memory CD4+ T cells sorted from blood. The receptors shown here come from a woman aged 30 to 39 in good health. Each CDR3 is given with its conserved first and last residue. D genes are given only for firm matches. For some rows the clone size is stated as once, few or many, or as a class when expanded; others skip it.

NA,TRBV28,NA,TRBJ1-1,CASTGRTEAFF,TGTGCCAGCACAGGGCGCACTGAAGCTTTCTTT
NA,TRBV4-1,NA,TRBJ1-4,CASSQGEATNEKLFF,TGCGCCAGCAGCCAAGGGGAGGCAACTAATGAAAAACTGTTTTTT
NA,TRBV5-4,NA,TRBJ2-5,CASSANRVRETQYF,TGTGCCAGCAGCGCAAACAGGGTCAGAGAGACCCAGTACTTC
NA,TRBV7-7,TRBD2,TRBJ2-3,CASSSGLFTDTQYF,TGTGCCAGCAGCTCGGGACTATTCACAGATACGCAGTATTTT
once,TRBV21-1,NA,TRBJ1-5,CASSKGSDRALNQPQHF,TGTGCCAGCAGCAAGGGCTCGGACAGGGCCCTTAATCAGCCCCAGCATTTT
once,TRBV19,NA,TRBJ1-5,CASSIDRRPNQPQHF,TGTGCCAGTAGTATAGATCGCAGGCCAAATCAGCCCCAGCATTTT
NA,TRBV5-1,NA,TRBJ2-3,CASSLDLGSDTQYF,TGCGCCAGCAGCTTGGACTTGGGCTCGGATACGCAGTATTTT
NA,TRBV11-2,NA,TRBJ2-7,CASSLDRFSYEQYF,TGTGCCAGCAGCTTAGACAGGTTCTCCTACGAGCAGTACTTC
NA,TRBV5-4,TRBD2,TRBJ2-7,CASSLGPGTRSHEQYF,TGTGCCAGCAGCTTGGGTCCCGGGACTAGATCCCACGAGCAGTACTTC
NA,TRBV7-7,NA,TRBJ2-5,CASSLSGVGETQYF,TGTGCCAGCAGCTTGTCAGGGGTAGGGGAGACCCAGTACTTC
many,TRBV7-3,TRBD2,TRBJ2-3,CASSSNAPGLAGGPLDTQYF,TGTGCCAGCAGCTCGAATGCCCCGGGACTAGCGGGAGGGCCGTTGGATACGCAGTATTTT
NA,TRBV2,NA,TRBJ1-4,CASSAQAGEKLFF,TGTGCCAGCAGTGCCCAGGCAGGAGAAAAACTGTTTTTT
NA,TRBV29-1,NA,TRBJ2-7,CSVPGSYEQYF,TGCAGCGTCCCGGGCTCCTACGAGCAGTACTTC
NA,TRBV5-4,NA,TRBJ2-1,CASSSPRARNEQFF,TGTGCCAGTTCTAGCCCCAGAGCGAGGAATGAGCAGTTCTTC
NA,TRBV9,NA,TRBJ2-2,CASTGQLGDTGELFF,TGTGCCAGCACGGGGCAGCTGGGAGACACCGGGGAGCTGTTTTTT
NA,TRBV5-1,NA,TRBJ2-3,CASSFSNTDTQYF,TGCGCCAGCAGCTTCTCCAATACAGATACGCAGTATTTT
NA,TRBV4-2,NA,TRBJ2-7,CASSQDLGREQYF,TGTGCCAGCAGCCAGGACCTCGGGCGAGAGCAGTACTTC
NA,TRBV28,TRBD2,TRBJ2-5,CASSSPAGAEETQYF,TGTGCCAGCAGTTCGCCCGCGGGAGCAGAGGAGACCCAGTACTTC
NA,TRBV10-3,TRBD2,TRBJ2-1,CAIMDPTSGRLDEQFF,TGTGCCATCATGGATCCGACTAGCGGACGTCTAGATGAGCAGTTCTTC
once,TRBV28,TRBD1,TRBJ2-7,CASRTGGYEQYF,TGTGCCAGCCGGACAGGCGGCTACGAGCAGTACTTC
NA,TRBV11-3,TRBD2,TRBJ2-7,CASSSREAHEQYF,TGTGCCAGCAGCTCGCGGGAGGCGCACGAGCAGTACTTC
many,TRBV19,NA,TRBJ2-3,CASSISGGQDTQYF,TGTGCCAGTAGTATAAGTGGCGGGCAAGATACGCAGTATTTT
NA,TRBV29-1,NA,TRBJ2-4,CSVRDLAKNIQYF,TGCAGCGTCAGAGACCTAGCCAAAAACATTCAGTACTTC
NA,TRBV23-1,TRBD1,TRBJ1-1,CASSRAAPRGRDTEAFF,TGCGCCAGCAGTCGAGCAGCTCCCAGGGGGCGCGACACTGAAGCTTTCTTT
NA,TRBV5-1,NA,TRBJ2-7,CASSPTPFSGEQYF,TGCGCCAGCAGTCCTACCCCATTCTCAGGCGAGCAGTACTTC
once,TRBV27,TRBD1,TRBJ2-7,CASSLGGTGSYEQYF,TGTGCCAGCAGTTTGGGGGGGACAGGGTCCTACGAGCAGTACTTC
NA,TRBV2,NA,TRBJ1-1,CASSVGENTEAFF,TGTGCCAGCAGTGTCGGAGAGAACACTGAAGCTTTCTTT
NA,TRBV27,TRBD2,TRBJ2-3,CASSLKAGGTTDTQYF,TGTGCCAGCAGTTTAAAAGCGGGAGGAACCACAGATACGCAGTATTTT
NA,TRBV10-2,NA,TRBJ2-7,CASTSILDYEQYF,TGCGCCAGCACCTCCATTCTAGACTACGAGCAGTACTTC
NA,TRBV15,TRBD1,TRBJ2-7,CATSRDRGQDEQYF,TGTGCCACCAGCAGAGACCGAGGACAGGACGAGCAGTACTTC
once,TRBV6-5,TRBD2,TRBJ2-5,CASSTLLADQETQYF,TGTGCCAGCAGTACGCTACTAGCGGACCAAGAGACCCAGTACTTC
NA,TRBV15,TRBD1,TRBJ1-6,CATRSGTGSSPLHF,TGTGCCACCCGATCCGGGACAGGAAGTTCACCCCTCCACTTT
NA,TRBV19,TRBD2,TRBJ2-5,CASSTSGLAGVREAGETQYF,TGTGCCAGTAGTACGTCGGGACTAGCGGGAGTTAGGGAGGCAGGGGAGACCCAGTACTTC
NA,TRBV6-5,NA,TRBJ1-4,CASSYSPRGEKLFF,TGTGCCAGCAGTTACTCACCAAGGGGGGAAAAACTGTTTTTT
NA,TRBV27,NA,TRBJ1-1,CASSLHHKNTEAFF,TGTGCCAGCAGTTTGCACCATAAGAACACTGAAGCTTTCTTT
NA,TRBV6-1,TRBD2,TRBJ2-7,CAGGRQSSYEQYF,TGTGCCGGCGGGAGACAAAGCTCCTACGAGCAGTACTTC
NA,TRBV6-5,NA,TRBJ2-1,CASSYSGSTYNEQFF,TGTGCCAGCAGTTACTCCGGGAGCACCTACAATGAGCAGTTCTTC
NA,TRBV28,NA,TRBJ1-3,CASSLRIF,TGTGCCAGCAGTTTGCGGATTTTT
NA,TRBV7-2,NA,TRBJ2-1,CASSLHPYGSYNEQFF,TGTGCCAGCAGCTTACACCCGTACGGCTCCTACAATGAGCAGTTCTTC
NA,TRBV2,NA,TRBJ2-1,CASAVLKAGSEQFF,TGTGCCAGTGCCGTCTTGAAGGCGGGTAGTGAGCAGTTCTTC
NA,TRBV10-2,NA,TRBJ2-1,CASSVSSNEQFF,TGCGCCAGCAGTGTGTCTAGTAATGAGCAGTTCTTC
NA,TRBV10-3,TRBD1,TRBJ1-5,CAISGTGSISQPQHF,TGTGCCATCAGTGGGACAGGGTCCATATCTCAGCCCCAGCATTTT
NA,TRBV28,TRBD1,TRBJ1-1,CASSSLFGGGQGDTEAFF,TGTGCCAGCAGTTCCCTCTTCGGGGGCGGGCAGGGGGACACTGAAGCTTTCTTT
few,TRBV29-1,NA,TRBJ2-7,CSVDSGRNEQYF,TGCAGCGTTGATTCCGGCAGAAACGAGCAGTACTTC
NA,TRBV27,NA,TRBJ2-2,CASSFVSFNTGELFF,TGTGCCAGCAGTTTTGTCTCATTCAACACCGGGGAGCTGTTTTTT
NA,TRBV7-9,NA,TRBJ2-7,CAAGYSNEQYF,TGTGCCGCAGGCTACTCGAACGAGCAGTACTTC
medium-sized,TRBV30,NA,TRBJ2-5,CAWSAGERETQYF,TGTGCCTGGAGCGCAGGGGAAAGGGAGACCCAGTACTTC
NA,TRBV30,TRBD2,TRBJ2-5,CAWSVGVAGTQETQYF,TGTGCCTGGAGTGTAGGGGTAGCGGGGACTCAAGAGACCCAGTACTTC
NA,TRBV5-1,NA,TRBJ2-5,CASSDAISGNWQTQYF,TGCGCCAGCAGCGATGCCATTTCGGGGAACTGGCAGACCCAGTACTTC
NA,TRBV7-2,NA,TRBJ1-1,CASSLYNNMNTEAFF,TGTGCCAGCAGCTTATATAACAACATGAACACTGAAGCTTTCTTT
NA,TRBV19,TRBD1,TRBJ1-5,CASIPTGQGAMQPQHF,TGTGCCAGCATTCCCACGGGACAGGGGGCGATGCAGCCCCAGCATTTT
NA,TRBV28,TRBD2,TRBJ2-7,CATKAGASFEQYF,TGTGCCACTAAAGCGGGAGCGTCCTTCGAGCAGTACTTC
NA,TRBV28,NA,TRBJ2-2,CASRKGGGTGELFF,TGTGCCAGCAGAAAGGGGGGCGGCACCGGGGAGCTGTTTTTT
NA,TRBV5-5,NA,TRBJ2-5,CASSLAEGVVQETQYF,TGTGCCAGCAGCTTGGCCGAAGGGGTAGTCCAAGAGACCCAGTACTTC
NA,TRBV4-1,NA,TRBJ2-7,CASSQGPLYEQYF,TGCGCCAGCAGCCAGGGTCCCCTCTACGAGCAGTACTTC
NA,TRBV29-1,NA,TRBJ1-4,CSAKIGGANEKLFF,TGCAGCGCCAAGATAGGAGGAGCTAATGAAAAACTGTTTTTT
NA,TRBV5-1,NA,TRBJ1-4,CASSLDVGPNEKLFF,TGCGCCAGCAGCTTGGACGTCGGCCCTAATGAAAAACTGTTTTTT